Each of the 28 T cell receptor beta chains below was sequenced from the same sample in a study of shared clonotypes between healthy human individuals. Profiled with immunoSEQ multiplex PCR; TCRdb holds only in-frame clones, not every one. Of fewer than 400,000 clones listed, less than 85% are singletons. The sequenced sample consisted of memory CD4+ T cells sorted from blood. Sample subset: CD45RA-negative fraction. The origin of the receptors is a man aged 25-40 years in good health.

The CDR3 DNA is TGTGCCAGCAGCTCCCGGACTTTAGATGGCTACACCTTC. Amino acid sequence: CASSSRTLDGYTF. The chain couples TRBV7-8 to TRBJ1-2; D is unclear. CDR3 size: 13 residues. Per the germline V gene, CDR1 is SGHVS and CDR2 is FQNEAQ. Trimming took 4 bases from V and 6 from J, leaving 12 bases between them.

J is TRBJ1-5 and V is TRBV28, with D unresolved. This CDR3 has 17 amino acids. The germline CDR1 and CDR2 sequences are MDHEN and SYDVKM. Between the trimmed V and J ends, which lost 2 bases and 5 bases, there was a span of 19 bases. The CDR3 region is CASSLKSWSGGHQPQHF. The CDR3 DNA follows: TGTGCCAGCAGTTTAAAGTCTTGGTCAGGAGGGCATCAGCCCCAGCATTTT. Drawing the rest from reference TRBV28 and TRBJ1-5, the complete variable domain is DVKVTQSSRYLVKRTGEKVFLECVQDMDHENMFWYRQDPGLGLRLIYFSYDVKMKEKGDIPEGYSVSREKKERFSLILESASTNQTSMYLCASSLKSWSGGHQPQHFGDGTRLSIL.

The gene calls are TRBV27 and TRBJ2-6; 13 positions agree with TRBD2. Looked up from germline, CDR1 is MNHEY and CDR2 is SMNVEV (reference sequence). The J segment lost 5 bases and the V segment lost 4 bases, leaving 5 bases of the junction unmatched. The CDR3 extends over 17 amino acids. CDR3 in DNA: TGTGCCAGCAGTTCCTGGACTAGCGGGAGTTGGGCCAACGTCCTGACTTTC. Translating it yields CASSSWTSGSWANVLTF.

This clone has just a few counts. The gene calls are TRBV4-1 and TRBJ1-2; D is possibly TRBD1 (5 bases). This CDR3 region has 16 residues. V lost 1 base and J 2 bases, leaving 14 bases between the germline ends. Germline CDR1 is MGHRA and CDR2 is YSYEKL. The CDR3 nucleotides are TGCGCCAGCAGCCAAGTTCCCCCAGGGAACAACTATGGCTACACCTTC. Its translation is CASSQVPPGNNYGYTF.

The rearrangement uses TRBV15 and TRBJ2-1; D remains ambiguous. Germline V gives CDR1 LNHNV, CDR2 YYDKDF (reference sequence). The CDR3 length is 15 residues. V was pared by 5 bases and J by 5 bases, with 16 bases between. The CDR3 DNA follows: TGTGCCACCAGCCGAGCTAGTCGATCAAACAATGAGCAGTTCTTC. Protein sequence: CATSRASRSNNEQFF.

The chain uses TRBV5-1 and TRBJ2-5; D possibly corresponds to TRBD2 (6 bases). Germline loops: CDR1 SGHRS, CDR2 YFSETQ. The V and J ends lost 3 bases and 5 bases respectively, with 11 bases between them. CDR3 length: 13 residues. The CDR3 sequence is CASSSGVTETQYF. The CDR3 coding sequence is TGCGCCAGCAGCTCGGGGGTGACGGAGACCCAGTACTTC. The variable domain in full, completed from reference TRBV5-1 and TRBJ2-5, reads KAGVTQTPRYLIKTRGQQVTLSCSPISGHRSVSWYQQTPGQGLQFLFEYFSETQRNKGNFPGRFSGRQFSNSRSEMNVSTLELGDSALYLCASSSGVTETQYFGPGTRLLVL.

Comment on this clone: Additional DNA sequences in this sample encode the identical CDR3. This rearrangement joins TRBV5-6 to TRBJ2-1; D is unresolved. This CDR3 has 16 residues. Trimming removed 1 base from V and 4 bases from J, with 15 bases in between. Germline V gives CDR1 SGHDT, CDR2 YYEEEE. The CDR3, as DNA: TGTGCCAGCAGCTTGACGGGCGCGAATCTTTACAATGAGCAGTTCTTC. Encoded protein: CASSLTGANLYNEQFF.

The chain carries TRBV13 and TRBJ2-7; tentative D call: TRBD1 (6 bases). Germline V gene data show CDR1 as PRHDT and CDR2 as FYEKMQ (reference sequence). The V end lost 6 bases, the J end lost 8 bases, and 14 bases lay between the germline ends. CDR3 size: 12 residues. The CDR3 DNA reads as TGTGCCAGCAGTGATGCAGGGGCCAAGCAGTACTTC. The encoded protein is CASSDAGAKQYF.

This chain links TRBV5-4 with TRBJ2-1; no reliable D call. CDR3 size: 13 residues. Deletions cut 1 base from V and 7 bases from J, with 9 bases between. Germline V gives CDR1 SGHNT, CDR2 YYREEE (reference sequence). This CDR3 is CASSLTRKNEQFF. DNA for the CDR3: TGTGCCAGCAGCTTGACCCGAAAGAATGAGCAGTTCTTC.

The genes are TRBV27 and TRBJ1-4, with 8 bases lining up with TRBD1. Germline V gene lookup returns CDR1 MNHEY and CDR2 SMNVEV (reference sequence). V was pared by 7 bases and J by 3 bases, with 10 bases of the junction left unmatched. The CDR3 extends over 16 amino acids. CDR3 DNA: TGTGCCAGCAACTCCTCAGGGGGCGCATCTAATGAAAAACTGTTTTTT. Protein sequence: CASNSSGGASNEKLFF. Based on the CDR3 plus reference TRBV27 and TRBJ1-4, the full variable domain is EAQVTQNPRYLITVTGKKLTVTCSQNMNHEYMSWYRQDPGLGLRQIYYSMNVEVTDKGDVPEGYKVSRKEKRNFPLILESPSPNQTSLYFCASNSSGGASNEKLFFGSGTQLSVL.

On this clone itself: The same CDR3 arises from other DNA sequences in this sample as well. The chain links TRBV7-8 to TRBJ2-5, with no clear D. This CDR3 contains 11 residues. Trimming shortened V by 4 bases and J by 4 bases, and 4 bases separated the two germline ends. Per the germline V gene, CDR1 is SGHVS and CDR2 is FQNEAQ. The CDR3 region has the DNA TGTGCCAGCAGCTCCAGAGAGACCCAGTACTTC. Translating it yields CASSSRETQYF. The full variable domain, in which reference TRBV7-8 and TRBJ2-5 provide the parts outside the CDR3, is GAGVSQSPRYKVAKRGQDVALRCDPISGHVSLFWYQQALGQGPEFLTYFQNEAQLDKSGLPSDRFFAERPEGSVSTLKIQRTQQEDSAVYLCASSSRETQYFGPGTRLLVL.

The chain combines TRBV10-3 with TRBJ2-5; 8 bases match TRBD1. Germline CDR1 and CDR2: ENHRY and SYGVKD. There are 14 residues in the CDR3. With V trimmed by 2 bases and J by 5 bases, 4 bases remained unmatched. Here the CDR3 DNA reads TGTGCCATCAGTGAGGGCAGGGGGCCGGAGACCCAGTACTTC. It specifies CAISEGRGPETQYF.

This clone came up many times. Distinct nucleotide sequences in the sample also encode this CDR3. The chain links TRBV6-1 to TRBJ2-7; no firm D call. V was cut by 0 bases and J by 6 bases, with 6 bases left in between. Germline V gene data show CDR1 as MNHNS and CDR2 as SASEGT. CDR3 length: 12 residues. CDR3 protein: CASSEAAAEQYF. The CDR3, as DNA: TGTGCCAGCAGTGAAGCTGCCGCCGAGCAGTACTTC.

This chain joins TRBV6-1 and TRBJ2-5; TRBD1 aligns across 7 bases. Losses at the gene ends were 6 bases for V and 5 bases for J; bases not matched to a gene: 12. Per the germline V gene, CDR1 is MNHNS and CDR2 is SASEGT. The CDR3 is made up of 15 amino acids. The CDR3 bases are TGTGCCAGCAGGAGGGGGCGACTATCAGGCGAGACCCAGTACTTC. It encodes CASRRGRLSGETQYF.

In its sample, this clone was seen a few times. The chain carries TRBV9 and TRBJ1-1; the D gene is possibly TRBD1 (5 bases). There are 18 residues in the CDR3. The germline gives CDR1 SGDLS, CDR2 YYNGEE. The V end was cut by 3 bases, the J end by 3 bases, with 24 bases between. The CDR3 sequence is CASSEVGVSLPHDTEAFF. DNA for the CDR3: TGTGCCAGCAGCGAAGTGGGGGTCTCCCTCCCACATGACACTGAAGCTTTCTTT.

The CDR3 loop is CASSEDGLAGADTQYF. As DNA, the CDR3 is TGTGCCAGCAGTGAAGATGGCCTAGCGGGAGCAGATACGCAGTATTTT. The chain links TRBV2 to TRBJ2-3; 10 nucleotides line up with TRBD2. Germline CDR1 SNHLY, CDR2 FYNNEI. The CDR3 is 16 residues long. The V gene end was trimmed by 1 base and the J gene end by 4 bases; junction bases not matched to a gene: 5.

The rearrangement joins TRBV28 to TRBJ1-2; the D is unclear. CDR3 length: 14 residues. Germline values: CDR1 MDHEN, CDR2 SYDVKM. Trimming removed 3 bases from V and 4 bases from J, with 12 bases in between. The CDR3: CASSLSPGTYGYTF. CDR3 coding DNA: TGTGCCAGCAGTTTGTCGCCAGGAACCTATGGCTACACCTTC.

This clone was counted a few times. V gene TRBV2 combines with J gene TRBJ1-6; D may be TRBD1 (5 bases). The CDR3 totals 13 residues. Germline lookup yields CDR1 SNHLY and CDR2 FYNNEI. V lost 8 bases, J lost 7 bases, and 12 bases lay in between. DNA for the CDR3: TGTGCCAGCTGCCGGGGCTACAATTCACCCCTCCACTTT. Protein sequence: CASCRGYNSPLHF.

The V gene is TRBV10-1, the J gene TRBJ2-4; 7 bases agree with TRBD1. The junction had 5 bases not matched to a gene; V was cut back by 3 bases and J by 3 bases. This CDR3 is 15 amino acids long. Per the germline V gene, CDR1 is WNHNN and CDR2 is SYGVQD (reference sequence). The CDR3 sequence is CASSDDRAGKNIQYF. DNA of the CDR3: TGCGCCAGCAGTGATGACAGGGCTGGCAAAAACATTCAGTACTTC.

V is TRBV28 and J is TRBJ1-1; D is unclear. The germline gives CDR1 MDHEN, CDR2 SYDVKM. The CDR3 runs 13 residues. V gave up 5 bases and J gave up 9 bases, with 16 bases separating them. DNA for the CDR3: TGTGCCAGCAGTCGCGAGGTCTACTTGCAAGCTTTCTTT. Its protein product is CASSREVYLQAFF.

This clone is a singleton in its sample. The chain combines TRBV9 with TRBJ1-2; the D gene is possibly TRBD1 (5 bases). V lost 0 bases and J lost 0, with 12 bases in between. This CDR3 has 16 amino acids. CDR1 and CDR2 from the germline V gene are SGDLS and YYNGEE. Here the CDR3 reads CASSVGWQGANYGYTF. The CDR3 nucleotides are TGTGCCAGCAGCGTAGGGTGGCAGGGAGCTAACTATGGCTACACCTTC.

The chain has TRBV15 and TRBJ1-2, with TRBD1 matching 7 bases. The germline gives CDR1 LNHNV, CDR2 YYDKDF (reference sequence). The CDR3 loop spans 16 amino acids. V trimming: 0 bases; J trimming: 7 bases; junction bases outside the gene matches: 11. The CDR3 here is CATSRDLSWTGGGYTF. DNA of the CDR3: TGTGCCACCAGCAGAGATCTGTCCTGGACAGGAGGTGGCTACACCTTC.

The genes are TRBV9 and TRBJ2-2; perhaps D is TRBD1 or TRBD2 (6 bases each). V was clipped by 4 bases and J by 3 bases, with 19 bases between them. This CDR3 has 17 amino acids. Looked up from germline, CDR1 is SGDLS and CDR2 is YYNGEE. CDR3 bases: TGTGCCAGCAGCCCCCGGGGGCACATGAGGGACACCGGGGAGCTGTTTTTT. As protein: CASSPRGHMRDTGELFF.

This clone was seen a handful of times. V and J are TRBV6-6 and TRBJ2-2, with a tentative D call TRBD1 (6 bases). Germline-derived CDR1 and CDR2 are MNHNY and SVGAGI (reference sequence). V dropped 8 bases and J dropped 0 bases, with 13 bases sitting between them. The CDR3 runs 15 residues. CDR3 DNA sequence: TGTGCCAGCCGGAAGGGGACAACGAACACCGGGGAGCTGTTTTTT. This sequence encodes CASRKGTTNTGELFF.

This clone has only one observation. The V and J genes are TRBV29-1 and TRBJ1-2; no reliable D call. Trimming left V 6 bases short and J 0 bases short, with 8 bases between. This CDR3 comprises 12 residues. CDR1 and CDR2 (germline): SQVTM, ANQGSEA. CDR3 bases: TGCAGCGTATCCACAGCTAACTATGGCTACACCTTC. It yields the protein CSVSTANYGYTF. Drawing the rest from reference TRBV29-1 and TRBJ1-2, the complete variable domain is SAVISQKPSRDICQRGTSLTIQCQVDSQVTMMFWYRQQPGQSLTLIATANQGSEATYESGFVIDKFPISRPNLTFSTLTVSNMSPEDSSIYLCSVSTANYGYTFGSGTRLTVV.

For this clone: It may be a read error: a sequence one base away is much more abundant. This specimen includes other DNA sequences encoding the same CDR3. This sequence joins TRBV5-1 and TRBJ1-1; a possible D gene is TRBD1 (6 bases). In germline, CDR1 is SGHRS, CDR2 YFSETQ. This CDR3 spans 14 amino acids. The CDR3 sequence is CASRKTGEGTEAFF. The CDR3 DNA sequence: TGCGCCAGCCGGAAGACAGGTGAGGGAACTGAGGCTTTCTTT.

This clone appeared a single time. The chain recombines TRBV6-1 with TRBJ2-7; D is undetermined. The germline CDR1 and CDR2 sequences are MNHNS and SASEGT. Trimming took off 2 bases at V and 2 bases at J, with 10 bases between the two ends. CDR3 size: 14 residues. In DNA, the CDR3 is TGTGCCAGCAGTGAACTACGGTACACCTACGAGCAGTACTTC. Protein sequence: CASSELRYTYEQYF.

CDR3 amino acids: CASSLDPGGQPQHF. As DNA, the CDR3 is TGTGCCAGCAGCTTGGACCCGGGGGGCCAGCCCCAGCATTTT. V and J are TRBV7-9 and TRBJ1-5; D is possibly TRBD1 (6 bases). Germline CDR1 reads SEHNR; CDR2 reads FQNEAQ (reference sequence). Trimming pared 3 bases from V and 7 bases from J, leaving 13 bases between. This CDR3 region has 14 residues. Drawing the rest from reference TRBV7-9 and TRBJ1-5, the complete variable domain is DTGVSQNPRHKITKRGQNVTFRCDPISEHNRLYWYRQTLGQGPEFLTYFQNEAQLEKSRLLSDRFSAERPKGSFSTLEIQRTEQGDSAMYLCASSLDPGGQPQHFGDGTRLSIL.